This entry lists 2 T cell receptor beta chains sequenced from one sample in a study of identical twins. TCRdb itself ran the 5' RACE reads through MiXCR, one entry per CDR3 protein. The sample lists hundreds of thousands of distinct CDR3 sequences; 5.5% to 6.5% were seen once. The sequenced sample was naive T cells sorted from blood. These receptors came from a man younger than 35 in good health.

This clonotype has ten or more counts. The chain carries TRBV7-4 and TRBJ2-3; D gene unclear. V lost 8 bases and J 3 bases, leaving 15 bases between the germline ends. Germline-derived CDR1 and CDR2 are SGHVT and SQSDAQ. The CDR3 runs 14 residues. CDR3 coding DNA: TGTGCCAGCTCCATGTGTGTGGGGACAGATACGCAGTATTTT. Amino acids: CASSMCVGTDTQYF.

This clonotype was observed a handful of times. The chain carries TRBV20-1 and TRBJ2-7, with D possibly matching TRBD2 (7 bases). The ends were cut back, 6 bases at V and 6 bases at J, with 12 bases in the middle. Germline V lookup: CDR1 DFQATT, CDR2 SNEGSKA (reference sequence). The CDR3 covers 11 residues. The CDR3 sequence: CSAPRGGEQYF. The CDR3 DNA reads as TGCAGTGCCCCAAGGGGGGGCGAGCAGTACTTC.